The 21 T cell receptor beta chains reported below all come from one sample, sequenced in a study of cytomegalovirus exposure and HLA in healthy donors. The study ran its PCR with 60 Vbeta and 13 Jbeta primers. Here immunoSEQ multiplex PCR was the method, and the copy in TCRdb shows in-frame clones only, minus some. The table has about 160,000 clones, approximately 72% seen once. Sequencing used PBMCs. The receptors were sampled from a man aged 35 to 55 in good health and CMV-seropositive.

The CDR3 loop is CASSAPQGAHGNTEAFF. The DNA for the CDR3 is TGTGCCAGCAGCGCGCCTCAGGGGGCGCATGGGAACACTGAAGCTTTCTTT. The chain joins TRBV7-9 to TRBJ1-1; 8 nucleotides agree with TRBD1. Per the germline V gene, CDR1 is SEHNR and CDR2 is FQNEAQ (reference sequence). V lost 5 bases, J lost 1 base, and 12 bases stayed unmatched. This CDR3 spans 17 amino acids.

This clone was found a few times. V gene TRBV27 combines with J gene TRBJ1-1; 7 bases map to TRBD1. Germline assignment: CDR1 MNHEY and CDR2 SMNVEV (reference sequence). The V and J ends lost 7 bases and 5 bases, in that order; junction bases with no gene match: 13. The CDR3 extends over 15 amino acids. CDR3 nucleotide sequence: TGTGCCAGCACCATCAGACAGGGAGCCGCGACTGAAGCTTTCTTT. Translation: CASTIRQGAATEAFF.

The rearrangement links TRBV7-6 to TRBJ2-7; TRBD1 might be the D (5 bases). The CDR3 length is 13 residues. Germline V lookup: CDR1 SGHVS, CDR2 FNYEAQ. The germline V and J ends were trimmed by 7 bases and 6 bases, with 16 bases remaining between them. Here the CDR3 DNA reads TGTGCCAGCACCCGGACACTTCTTGGCGAGCAGTACTTC. The encoded protein is CASTRTLLGEQYF. Supplemented by reference TRBV7-6 and TRBJ2-7, the full variable domain reads GAGVSQSPRYKVTKRGQDVALRCDPISGHVSLYWYRQALGQGPEFLTYFNYEAQQDKSGLPNDRFSAERPEGSISTLTIQRTEQRDSAMYRCASTRTLLGEQYFGPGTRLTVT.

The CDR3 DNA is TGTGCCAGCAGCGTAGGACTAGCGGGAGAGACCCAGTACTTC. Its translation: CASSVGLAGETQYF. The genes are TRBV9 and TRBJ2-5, with 10 bases lining up with TRBD2. The ends lost 0 bases at V and 4 bases at J; junction bases unmatched: 0. The CDR3 totals 14 residues. CDR1 is SGDLS, CDR2 YYNGEE, per germline.

V gene TRBV7-2 combines with J gene TRBJ1-5; D not certain. CDR3 size: 15 residues. Germline lookup yields CDR1 SGHTA and CDR2 FQGNSA. The V end lost 1 base, the J end lost 3 bases, and 10 bases lay between the germline ends. CDR3 DNA sequence: TGTGCCAGCAGCTTAGGCCAGATTAACAATCAGCCCCAGCATTTT. This codes for CASSLGQINNQPQHF.

In the case of this clone: The junction does not match germline at one end; this may be a read error. Other nucleotide sequences in the sample specify the same CDR3. The chain is built from TRBV10-3 and TRBJ1-1; D unclear. The germline CDR1 and CDR2 sequences are ENHRY and SYGVKD. The CDR3 runs to 14 residues. The CDR3 sequence: CAISIGQMNTEAFF. The DNA for the CDR3 is TGTGCCATCAGCATTGGGCAGATGAACACTGAGGCTTTCTTT.

This clone is a singleton in its sample. The J gene is TRBJ2-5, the V gene TRBV28, with 11 bases lining up with TRBD1. The CDR3 is 16 amino acids. The V segment lost 3 bases and the J segment 2 bases; nucleotides outside the gene matches: 5. The germline V gene encodes CDR1 MDHEN and CDR2 SYDVKM. The CDR3 sequence: CASSFFWDRGQETQYF. For the CDR3, the DNA is TGTGCCAGCAGTTTTTTTTGGGACAGGGGGCAAGAGACCCAGTACTTC.

This chain joins TRBV7-9 and TRBJ1-2, with TRBD1 matching over 8 bases. The trim removed 1 base at V and 0 bases at J, leaving 4 bases unmatched. CDR3 length: 16 amino acids. Germline CDR1 is SEHNR and CDR2 is FQNEAQ (reference sequence). DNA of the CDR3: TGTGCCAGCAGCTTAGGATCGACAGGGGCTAACTATGGCTACACCTTC. It yields the protein CASSLGSTGANYGYTF. Drawing the rest from reference TRBV7-9 and TRBJ1-2, the complete variable domain is DTGVSQNPRHKITKRGQNVTFRCDPISEHNRLYWYRQTLGQGPEFLTYFQNEAQLEKSRLLSDRFSAERPKGSFSTLEIQRTEQGDSAMYLCASSLGSTGANYGYTFGSGTRLTVV.

This clone was observed a few times. V gene TRBV5-4 combines with J gene TRBJ1-2; 8 bases match TRBD1. Germline V gives CDR1 SGHNT, CDR2 YYREEE (reference sequence). The CDR3 runs to 17 residues. The trim removed 4 bases at V and 2 bases at J, leaving 13 bases unmatched. The CDR3 DNA is TGTGCCAGCAGCCCCAACTCCCAGGACAGGGAAAACTATGGCTACACCTTC. Translation: CASSPNSQDRENYGYTF. The full variable domain, its missing parts supplied by reference TRBV5-4 and TRBJ1-2, is ETGVTQSPTHLIKTRGQQVTLRCSSQSGHNTVSWYQQALGQGPQFIFQYYREEENGRGNFPPRFSGLQFPNYSSELNVNALELDDSALYLCASSPNSQDRENYGYTFGSGTRLTVV.

In this sample, this clone turned up once. The rearrangement joins TRBV12-2 to TRBJ1-2; TRBD1, as called in the table, went unchecked against the DNA. TRBV12-2 corresponds to a pseudogene. The CDR3 runs 14 residues. Here the CDR3 reads CASRLGDRGDGYTF. Here the CDR3 DNA reads TGTGCAAGTCGCTTAGGGGACAGGGGGGATGGCTACACCTTC.

This rearrangement joins TRBV6-5 to TRBJ1-5; D is perhaps TRBD1 (6 bases). The germline V and J ends were trimmed by 0 bases and 3 bases, with 9 bases remaining between them. The CDR3 sequence is 15 residues long. CDR1 MNHEY and CDR2 SVGAGI come from the germline V gene. The CDR3: CASSYSRQANQPQHF. The CDR3 bases are TGTGCCAGCAGTTACTCGAGACAGGCCAATCAGCCCCAGCATTTT.

The chain links TRBV7-3 to TRBJ2-5, with TRBD2 matching 7 bases. Germline CDR1 SGHTA, CDR2 FQGTGA. CDR3 length: 13 amino acids. The trim removed 2 bases at V and 7 bases at J, leaving 4 bases unmatched. The CDR3: CASSLGREGTQYF. The CDR3 nucleotides read TGTGCCAGCAGCTTAGGGAGGGAAGGGACCCAGTACTTC.

J is TRBJ1-5 and V is TRBV7-3; D is undetermined. Germline-derived CDR1 and CDR2 are SGHTA and FQGTGA. V lost 4 bases and J lost 7, with 11 bases in between. The CDR3 consists of 13 residues. CDR3 nucleotides: TGTGCCAGCAGCTCTTCCCCGGGGCAGCCCCAGCATTTT. The encoded protein is CASSSSPGQPQHF.

This clone has more than one count but fewer than ten. The rearrangement joins TRBV11-2 to TRBJ1-1; the D is unclear. The germline gives CDR1 SGHAT, CDR2 FQNNGV. This CDR3 is built from 13 residues. V was cut by 1 base and J by 2 bases, with 5 bases left in between. Here the CDR3 DNA reads TGTGCCAGCAGCTTAGCCCCAAACACTGAAGCTTTCTTT. Its protein product is CASSLAPNTEAFF.

This clone was seen once. The chain joins TRBV6-4 to TRBJ1-2, with D perhaps TRBD1 (6 bases). The CDR3 length is 14 residues. V lost 0 bases and J 5 bases, leaving 10 bases between the germline ends. Germline loops: CDR1 MRHNA, CDR2 SNTAGT. The CDR3 spells CASSDSRGAYGYTF. The DNA for the CDR3 is TGTGCCAGCAGTGACTCTCGGGGGGCTTATGGCTACACCTTC.

The chain couples TRBV7-9 to TRBJ1-1; 8 bases are shared with TRBD1. Germline V gene data show CDR1 as SEHNR and CDR2 as FQNEAQ (reference sequence). Trimming cost V 7 bases and J 1 base; bases outside gene matches: 11. This CDR3 is built from 16 residues. CDR3 amino acids: CASIEARGRGNTEAFF. The CDR3 DNA reads TGTGCCAGCATCGAAGCCAGGGGGCGCGGGAACACTGAAGCTTTCTTT.

This clone was counted between two and nine times. CDR3 DNA: TGTGCCAGCAGCTTAAGGAGGGGCGGTGAGCAGTTCTTC. The encoded protein is CASSLRRGGEQFF. This sequence joins TRBV11-3 and TRBJ2-1, with D possibly being TRBD2 (6 bases). Trimming removed 2 bases from V and 9 bases from J, with 11 bases in between. Germline V lookup: CDR1 SGHNT, CDR2 YENEEA. The CDR3 runs 13 residues.

This sequence joins TRBV19 and TRBJ1-2; unclear D gene. The germline V and J ends were trimmed by 3 bases and 8 bases, with 10 bases remaining between them. The CDR3 loop spans 12 amino acids. Germline-derived CDR1 and CDR2 are LNHDA and SQIVND (reference sequence). In DNA form, the CDR3 reads TGTGCCAGTAGTATCCGGGCGGGGGGCTACACCTTC. It yields the protein CASSIRAGGYTF.

The chain couples TRBV4-3 to TRBJ1-3, with D perhaps TRBD1 (5 bases). The CDR3 loop spans 16 amino acids. Trimming stripped 4 bases from V and 4 bases from J, with 17 bases between. In germline, CDR1 is LGHNA, CDR2 YSLEER. CDR3 loop: CASSPRAGIAGNTIYF. As DNA, the CDR3 is TGCGCCAGCAGCCCCCGAGCAGGGATCGCGGGAAACACCATATATTTT.

This clone has more than one count but fewer than ten. This chain links TRBV2 with TRBJ2-2; the match to TRBD1 covers 9 bases. The J segment lost 3 bases and the V segment lost 5 bases, leaving 4 bases of the junction unmatched. The CDR3 length is 15 residues. Per germline, CDR1 SNHLY and CDR2 FYNNEI. The CDR3 loop is CASSTGGADTGELFF. The DNA for the CDR3 is TGTGCCAGCAGTACAGGGGGCGCGGACACCGGGGAGCTGTTTTTT.

This sequence joins TRBV4-3 and TRBJ2-7; TRBD2 matches 7 bases. Unmatched junction bases numbered 12, after V lost 3 bases and J lost 4 bases. This CDR3 region has 16 residues. CDR1 LGHNA and CDR2 YSLEER come from the germline V gene. The CDR3 DNA is TGCGCCAGCAGCCAGGAGCTGGGGCGGCGGGGGTACGAGCAGTACTTC. Translating it yields CASSQELGRRGYEQYF.